This TCR beta chain emerged from a study of blood T cells in healthy people across ages. Whole-study results and caveats: Older age coincided with a roughly linear decline in TCR beta diversity per million T cells.

The CDR3 totals 17 residues. Germline CDR1 SGHTA, CDR2 FQGTGA. With V trimmed by 1 base and J by 5 bases, 11 bases remained unmatched. The sample holds a few counts of this clonotype. The antigen is unknown. It was with a sample-barcoded 5' primer and a J-beta primer mix that a second PCR of roughly 7 to 12 cycles was run. TCRdb reanalysed the 5' RACE reads using MiXCR and keeps one entry per CDR3 protein. The repertoire holds about 580,000 distinct CDR3 sequences, with under 55% as singletons. The sequencing sample was made of blood. The clonotype originates from a man of 80 years or more in good health. The chain combines TRBV7-3 with TRBJ2-3, with TRBD2 matching 8 bases. DNA for the CDR3: TGTGCCAGCAGCTTAATAGGTCCTACTAGCGGCGGAGATACGCAGTATTTT. As protein: CASSLIGPTSGGDTQYF.